The T cell receptor (beta chain) described here comes from a study of cytomegalovirus exposure and HLA in healthy donors. Whole-study results and caveats: The authors listed roughly 150 TCR beta chains as cytomegalovirus-associated. Clusters of TCRs from the first cohort tended to co-occur in the roughly 120 validation repertoires (as a later analysis found). Cytomegalovirus status was reportedly diagnosed by the classifier with high sensitivity and specificity.

It was the approximately 130-subject validation cohort, separate from the roughly 700-subject first cohort, to which the donors belonged. With regard to this clone: Its antigen is still unknown.

The data were produced by immunoSEQ multiplex PCR, yet TCRdb's version contains in-frame clones alone and is incomplete. The table shows 90,000 to 130,000 clones, with approximately 94% occurring only once. CDR3 size: 17 residues. The ends lost 1 base at V and 4 bases at J; junction bases unmatched: 11. Germline CDR1 PRHDT, CDR2 FYEKMQ (reference sequence). This chain connects TRBV13 to TRBJ1-1; 8 bases are a match to TRBD1. The sequence came from a woman under 30 in good health and CMV-seronegative. The material sequenced was PBMCs. The CDR3 DNA reads TGTGCCAGCAGCTTAGTTTCACAGGGGGTTAGGAGCACTGAAGCTTTCTTT. It translates to CASSLVSQGVRSTEAFF.